Listed below are T cell receptor beta chains from one sample, sequenced in a study of T cells after yellow fever vaccination. From the 5' RACE reads, TCRdb called clonotypes with MiXCR, one entry per CDR3 protein. Found here are approximately 300,000 distinct CDR3 sequences, around 6.8% of them singletons; the top ten hold 15% to 20%. The starting material was PBMCs, obtained about 41 days after the first yellow fever vaccination. The receptors stem from a man aged 18 to 29 who received the YFV17D yellow fever vaccine. The CDR3 runs from the conserved cysteine through the conserved F or W. The listing skips clone size in some rows; elsewhere it reads once, few, many or a size class.

>TRBV7-8|many|TRBJ2-1
CASSPWGGSYNEQFF
>TRBV4-1|NA|TRBJ2-7
CASSQERGPLLDF
>TRBV12-3/TRBV12-4|few|TRBJ2-1
CASSFPGQGESSYNEQFF
>TRBV10-3|many|TRBJ2-6
CAISDSRLAGEMGAGANVLTF
>TRBV12-3/TRBV12-4|few|TRBJ2-3
CASTGTSGGTDTQYF
>TRBV4-3|NA|TRBJ1-2
CASSRRTARGDYGYTF
>TRBV5-1|many|TRBJ2-5
CASSFFGPQETQYF
>TRBV7-3|NA|TRBJ2-7
CASSSSYSPSTDEQYF
>TRBV11-2|NA|TRBJ1-2
CASSPPGGALGYTF
>TRBV7-2|few|TRBJ2-3
CASTRWDTQYF